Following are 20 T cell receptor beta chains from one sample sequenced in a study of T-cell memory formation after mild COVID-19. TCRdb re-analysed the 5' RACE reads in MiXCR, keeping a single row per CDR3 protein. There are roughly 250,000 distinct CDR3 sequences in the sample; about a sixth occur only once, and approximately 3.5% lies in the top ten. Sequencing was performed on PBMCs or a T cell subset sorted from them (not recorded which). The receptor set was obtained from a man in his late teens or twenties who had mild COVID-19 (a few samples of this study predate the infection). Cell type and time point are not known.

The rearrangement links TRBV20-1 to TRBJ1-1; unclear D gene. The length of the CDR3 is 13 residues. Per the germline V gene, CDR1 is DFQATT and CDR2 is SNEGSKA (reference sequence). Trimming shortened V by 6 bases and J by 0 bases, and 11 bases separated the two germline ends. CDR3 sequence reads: CSALRRMNTEAFF. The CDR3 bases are TGCAGTGCCTTGAGGCGCATGAACACTGAAGCTTTCTTT.

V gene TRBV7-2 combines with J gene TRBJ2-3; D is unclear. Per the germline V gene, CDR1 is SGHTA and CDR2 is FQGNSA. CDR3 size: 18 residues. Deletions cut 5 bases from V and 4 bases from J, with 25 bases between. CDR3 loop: CASSRIPGSNYRADTQYF. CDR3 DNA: TGTGCCAGCAGCAGAATCCCCGGGTCCAACTACCGAGCAGATACGCAGTATTTT. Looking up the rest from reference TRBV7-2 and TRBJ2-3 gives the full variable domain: GAGVSQSPSNKVTEKGKDVELRCDPISGHTALYWYRQSLGQGLEFLIYFQGNSAPDKSGLPSDRFSAERTGGSVSTLTIQRTQQEDSAVYLCASSRIPGSNYRADTQYFGPGTRLTVL.

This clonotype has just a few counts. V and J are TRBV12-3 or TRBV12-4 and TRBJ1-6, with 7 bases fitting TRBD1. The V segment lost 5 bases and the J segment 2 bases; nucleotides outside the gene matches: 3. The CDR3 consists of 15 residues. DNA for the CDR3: TGTGCCAGCAGTCTCGGACAGGCCTATAATTCACCCCTCCACTTT. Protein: CASSLGQAYNSPLHF.

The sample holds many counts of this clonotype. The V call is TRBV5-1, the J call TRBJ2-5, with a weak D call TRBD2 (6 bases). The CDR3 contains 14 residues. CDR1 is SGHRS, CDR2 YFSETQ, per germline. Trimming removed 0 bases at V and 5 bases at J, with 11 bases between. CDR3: CASSLGSAGETQYF. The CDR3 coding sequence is TGCGCCAGCAGCTTGGGATCGGCGGGGGAGACCCAGTACTTC.

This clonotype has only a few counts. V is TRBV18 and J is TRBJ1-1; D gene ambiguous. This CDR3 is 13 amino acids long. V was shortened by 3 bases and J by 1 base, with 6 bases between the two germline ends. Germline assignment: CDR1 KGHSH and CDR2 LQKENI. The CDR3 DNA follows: TGTGCCAGCTCACCGCCCGGGAACACTGAAGCTTTCTTT. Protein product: CASSPPGNTEAFF.

The CDR3 reads CASSLLRGASYNEQFF. CDR3 bases: TGCGCCAGCAGCCTCTTGCGGGGCGCATCCTACAATGAGCAGTTCTTC. J is TRBJ2-1 and V is TRBV4-3, with a possible D match to TRBD2 (6 bases). Trimming cost V 4 bases and J 1 base, with 14 bases left between them. Germline CDR1 is LGHNA and CDR2 is YSLEER. This CDR3 is built from 16 residues.

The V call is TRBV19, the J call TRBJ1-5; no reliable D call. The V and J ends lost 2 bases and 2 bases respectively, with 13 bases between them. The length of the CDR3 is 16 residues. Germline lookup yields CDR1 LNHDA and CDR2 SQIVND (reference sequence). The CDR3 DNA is TGTGCCAGTAGTATACAGCTCGGAGGCGGCAATCAGCCCCAGCATTTT. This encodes CASSIQLGGGNQPQHF.

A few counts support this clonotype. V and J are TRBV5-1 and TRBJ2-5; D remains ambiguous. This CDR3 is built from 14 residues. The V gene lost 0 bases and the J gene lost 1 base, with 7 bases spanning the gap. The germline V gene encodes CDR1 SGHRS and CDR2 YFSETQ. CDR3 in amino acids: CASSLGTLQETQYF. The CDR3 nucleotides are TGCGCCAGCAGCTTGGGAACACTCCAAGAGACCCAGTACTTC.

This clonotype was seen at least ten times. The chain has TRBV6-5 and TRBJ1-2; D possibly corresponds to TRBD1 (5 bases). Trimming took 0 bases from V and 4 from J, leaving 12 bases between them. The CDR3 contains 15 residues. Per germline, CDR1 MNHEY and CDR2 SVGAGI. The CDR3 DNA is TGTGCCAGCAGTTACTCCGGGGCACGAGCCTATGGCTACACCTTC. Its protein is CASSYSGARAYGYTF.

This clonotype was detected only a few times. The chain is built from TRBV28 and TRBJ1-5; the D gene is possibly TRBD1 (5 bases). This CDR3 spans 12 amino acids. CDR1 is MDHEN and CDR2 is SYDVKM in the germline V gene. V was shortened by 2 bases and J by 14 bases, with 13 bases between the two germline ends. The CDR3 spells CASSLRGKQEHF. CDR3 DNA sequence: TGTGCCAGCAGTTTACGGGGGAAACAGGAGCATTTT.

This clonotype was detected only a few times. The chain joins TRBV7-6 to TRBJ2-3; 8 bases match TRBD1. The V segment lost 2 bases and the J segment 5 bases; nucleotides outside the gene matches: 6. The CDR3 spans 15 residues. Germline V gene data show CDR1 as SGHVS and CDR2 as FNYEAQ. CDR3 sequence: CASSLRTGSLDTQYF. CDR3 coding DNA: TGTGCCAGCAGCTTAAGGACAGGGAGTTTAGATACGCAGTATTTT.

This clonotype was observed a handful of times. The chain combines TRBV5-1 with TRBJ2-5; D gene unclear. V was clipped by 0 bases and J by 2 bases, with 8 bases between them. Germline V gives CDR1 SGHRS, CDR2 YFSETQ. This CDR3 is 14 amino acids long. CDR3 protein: CASSLEVLQETQYF. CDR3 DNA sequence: TGCGCCAGCAGCTTGGAAGTCCTGCAAGAGACCCAGTACTTC.

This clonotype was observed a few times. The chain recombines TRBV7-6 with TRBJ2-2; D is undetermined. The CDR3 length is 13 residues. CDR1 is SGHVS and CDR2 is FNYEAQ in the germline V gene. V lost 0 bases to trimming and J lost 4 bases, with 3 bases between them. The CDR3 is CASSLAPTGELFF. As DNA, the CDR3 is TGTGCCAGCAGCTTAGCTCCCACCGGGGAGCTGTTTTTT.

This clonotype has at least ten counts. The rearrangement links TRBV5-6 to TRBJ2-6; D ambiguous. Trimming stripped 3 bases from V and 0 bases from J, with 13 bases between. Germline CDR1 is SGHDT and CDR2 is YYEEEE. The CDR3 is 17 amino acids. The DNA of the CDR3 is TGTGCCAGCAGCTCCGAGGCGTTCCGCTCTGGGGCCAACGTCCTGACTTTC. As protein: CASSSEAFRSGANVLTF. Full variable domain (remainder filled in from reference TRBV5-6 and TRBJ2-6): DAGVTQSPTHLIKTRGQQVTLRCSPKSGHDTVSWYQQALGQGPQFIFQYYEEEERQRGNFPDRFSGHQFPNYSSELNVNALLLGDSALYLCASSSEAFRSGANVLTFGAGSRLTVL.

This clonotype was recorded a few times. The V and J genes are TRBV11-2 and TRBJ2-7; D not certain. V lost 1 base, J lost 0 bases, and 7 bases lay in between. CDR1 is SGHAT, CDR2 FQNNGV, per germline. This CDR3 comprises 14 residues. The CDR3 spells CASSLVASSYEQYF. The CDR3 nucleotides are TGTGCCAGCAGCTTAGTCGCCAGCTCCTACGAGCAGTACTTC.

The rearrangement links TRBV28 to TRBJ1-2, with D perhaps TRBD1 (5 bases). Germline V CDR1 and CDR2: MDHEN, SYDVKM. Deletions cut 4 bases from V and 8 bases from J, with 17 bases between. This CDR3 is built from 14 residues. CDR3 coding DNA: TGTGCCAGCAGTTGGGGGGACCCCGGCTTGGGCTACACCTTC. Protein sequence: CASSWGDPGLGYTF.

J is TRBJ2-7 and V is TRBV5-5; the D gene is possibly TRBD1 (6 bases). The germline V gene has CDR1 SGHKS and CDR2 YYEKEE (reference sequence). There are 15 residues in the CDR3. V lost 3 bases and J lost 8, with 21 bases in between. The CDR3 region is CASSSGTRVRPQQYV. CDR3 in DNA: TGTGCCAGCAGCTCCGGGACACGGGTACGTCCCCAGCAGTACGTC.

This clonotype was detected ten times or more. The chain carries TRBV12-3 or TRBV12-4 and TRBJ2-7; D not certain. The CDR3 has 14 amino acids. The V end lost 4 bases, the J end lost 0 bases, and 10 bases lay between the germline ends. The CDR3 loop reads CASSSGEPSYEQYF. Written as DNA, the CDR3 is TGTGCCAGCAGTTCTGGGGAACCCTCCTACGAGCAGTACTTC.

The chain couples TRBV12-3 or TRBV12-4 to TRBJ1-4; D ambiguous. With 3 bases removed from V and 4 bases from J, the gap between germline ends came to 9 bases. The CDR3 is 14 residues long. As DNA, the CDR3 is TGTGCCAGCAGTTTGTCCCCGGTTAATGAAAAACTGTTTTTT. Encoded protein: CASSLSPVNEKLFF.

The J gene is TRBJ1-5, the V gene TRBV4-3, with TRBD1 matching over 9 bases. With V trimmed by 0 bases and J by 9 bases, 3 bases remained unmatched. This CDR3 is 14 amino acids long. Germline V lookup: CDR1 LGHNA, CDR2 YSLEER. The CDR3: CASSQEDRGRPQHF. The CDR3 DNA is TGCGCCAGCAGCCAAGAGGACAGGGGACGGCCCCAGCATTTT.